The 4 T cell receptor beta chains presented below share a single source sample, sequenced in a study of cytomegalovirus exposure and HLA in healthy donors. A multiplex PCR was run with 60 Vbeta primers and 13 Jbeta primers. Only in-frame clones appear in the TCRdb table, and some are missing; sequencing was by immunoSEQ multiplex PCR. Of about 130,000 clones detected, more than 65% appear once; the ten largest clones hold about 4.3%. Sequencing input: PBMCs. These receptors came from a male donor in good health and CMV-seropositive.

The chain couples TRBV7-9 to TRBJ1-5; 8 positions match TRBD1. V trimming: 4 bases; J trimming: 3 bases; junction bases outside the gene matches: 5. In germline, CDR1 is SEHNR, CDR2 FQNEAQ (reference sequence). This CDR3 region has 15 residues. This CDR3 reads CASSSSGGDNQPQHF. CDR3 DNA: TGTGCCAGCAGCTCTTCAGGGGGCGACAATCAGCCCCAGCATTTT.

The genes are TRBV6-6 and TRBJ1-4; D is possibly TRBD1 (6 bases). Germline lookup yields CDR1 MNHNY and CDR2 SVGAGI (reference sequence). V gave up 8 bases and J gave up 7 bases, with 17 bases separating them. There are 14 residues in the CDR3. Here the CDR3 reads CASGTGGLGEKLFF. The DNA of the CDR3 is TGTGCCAGCGGCACGGGGGGGCTTGGTGAAAAACTGTTTTTT.

The chain joins TRBV6-6 to TRBJ2-7; D remains unclear. The length of the CDR3 is 14 residues. V was clipped by 0 bases and J by 9 bases, with 15 bases between them. Germline assignment: CDR1 MNHNY and CDR2 SVGAGI (reference sequence). Here the CDR3 DNA reads TGTGCCAGCAGTTACTCGAGCCAGGCCCAGTCGCAGTACTTC. This sequence encodes CASSYSSQAQSQYF.

The chain has TRBV19 and TRBJ1-1; D is uncertain. CDR1 LNHDA and CDR2 SQIVND come from the germline V gene (reference sequence). This CDR3 region has 15 residues. Trimming removed 3 bases at V and 5 bases at J, with 16 bases between. This CDR3 is CASSIRHPRRTEAFF. In nucleotides, the CDR3 is TGTGCCAGTAGTATCCGACATCCCCGGAGGACTGAAGCTTTCTTT.